The 3 T cell receptor beta chains listed next were all sequenced from one sample in a study of shared clonotypes between healthy human individuals. Libraries were prepared by immunoSEQ multiplex PCR; TCRdb keeps only in-frame clonotypes and omits some of them. The table has around 1.9 million clones, roughly 91% seen once. The naive CD8 fraction comprised CD45RO-negative cells positively selected for CCR7 and excluded terminally differentiated effector memory CD45RA+ cells. The sample consisted of naive CD8+ T cells from PBMCs. The receptors come from a man younger than 35 in good health. Some clones in this sample may be carry-over from other donors' samples.

This clone was picked up one time. This rearrangement joins TRBV28 to TRBJ1-5; no clear D gene. This CDR3 region has 16 residues. CDR1 and CDR2 (germline): MDHEN, SYDVKM. With 2 bases removed from V and 5 bases from J, the gap between germline ends came to 16 bases. The CDR3 DNA reads TGTGCCAGCAGTTTAATCCGTCTACCGGAGTATCAGCCCCAGCATTTT. Translating gives CASSLIRLPEYQPQHF.

The chain joins TRBV28 to TRBJ2-3; TRBD1 matches at 10 bases. The CDR3 runs to 14 residues. Losses at the gene ends were 5 bases for V and 1 base for J; bases not matched to a gene: 0. Germline CDR1 MDHEN, CDR2 SYDVKM. CDR3 bases: TGTGCCAGCAGTGGGACAGGGGGCACAGATACGCAGTATTTT. This gives the protein CASSGTGGTDTQYF.

Note on this clone: Other DNA sequences within the sample encode an identical CDR3. The gene calls are TRBV7-9 and TRBJ2-7, with a possible D match to TRBD2 (5 bases). CDR3 length: 11 residues. Germline V gives CDR1 SEHNR, CDR2 FQNEAQ (reference sequence). V lost 3 bases and J 5 bases, leaving 5 bases between the germline ends. CDR3 coding DNA: TGTGCCAGCAGCTTCGGGGACGAGCAGTACTTC. This codes for CASSFGDEQYF.